One sample yielded the 8 T cell receptor beta chains listed below, sequenced in a study of beta chain features in type 1 diabetes. The entirety of the isolated RNA underwent reverse transcription, so expressed TCRB transcripts were sequenced. Generated by immunoSEQ multiplex PCR, the TCRdb table keeps only in-frame clones and is missing some. Of 200,000 to 250,000 clones in the sample, around 9.9% are singletons; the top ten hold 1% to 1.5%. Material: central memory CD4+ T cells from blood. The source is a man aged 18 to 30 in good health.

The chain couples TRBV6-5 to TRBJ2-7, with D possibly being TRBD2 (5 bases). The CDR3 length is 13 residues. Germline loops: CDR1 MNHEY, CDR2 SVGAGI. Trimming stripped 6 bases from V and 2 bases from J, with 11 bases between. CDR3 loop: CASSNGVAYEQYF. The CDR3 DNA follows: TGTGCCAGCAGCAACGGGGTAGCCTACGAGCAGTACTTC.

The chain recombines TRBV25-1 with TRBJ2-2; unclear D gene. With 7 bases removed from V and 2 bases from J, the gap between germline ends came to 8 bases. Germline V CDR1 and CDR2: MGHDK, SYGVNS. The CDR3 is made up of 13 amino acids. DNA for the CDR3: TGTGCCAGCACTTACCTAAACACCGGGGAGCTGTTTTTT. Its protein is CASTYLNTGELFF.

This clone was counted a few times. The chain combines TRBV18 with TRBJ2-2, with no clear D. The CDR3 spans 15 residues. The germline V gene encodes CDR1 KGHSH and CDR2 LQKENI. V gave up 1 base and J gave up 2 bases, with 8 bases separating them. In nucleotides, the CDR3 is TGTGCCAGCTCACCACGGCTGGCTAACACCGGGGAGCTGTTTTTT. Protein sequence: CASSPRLANTGELFF.

The table lists this clone with a few counts. The rearrangement uses TRBV9 and TRBJ2-7; the D call may be TRBD1 or TRBD2 (5 bases each). Looked up from germline, CDR1 is SGDLS and CDR2 is YYNGEE. Trimming cost V 1 base and J 6 bases, with 14 bases left between them. The CDR3 totals 14 residues. In DNA, the CDR3 is TGTGCCAGCAGCGTAATTGGGACGGGGAGCGAGCAGTACTTC. Translation: CASSVIGTGSEQYF.

This clone has only a few counts. This rearrangement joins TRBV28 to TRBJ1-2; 8 bases fit TRBD1. The CDR3 runs 14 residues. V lost 5 bases and J lost 5; bases outside the gene matches: 7. Germline-derived CDR1 and CDR2 are MDHEN and SYDVKM. The CDR3 spells CASSTWTGSYGYTF. The DNA of the CDR3 is TGTGCCAGCAGTACTTGGACAGGGAGTTATGGCTACACCTTC.

This clone was counted at least ten times. V gene TRBV2 combines with J gene TRBJ2-2; D is unclear. CDR1 is SNHLY and CDR2 is FYNNEI in the germline V gene. V dropped 6 bases and J dropped 3 bases, with 2 bases sitting between them. This CDR3 region has 11 residues. In DNA, the CDR3 is TGTGCCAGCAGGGACACCGGGGAGCTGTTTTTT. It yields the protein CASRDTGELFF.

This clone was seen more than once but under ten times. V and J are TRBV10-3 and TRBJ2-7; 12 bases fit TRBD2. In germline, CDR1 is ENHRY, CDR2 SYGVKD. The V segment lost 0 bases and the J segment 3 bases; nucleotides outside the gene matches: 12. The CDR3 sequence is 19 residues long. CDR3 region: CAISESESHPLAGGYEQYF. Written as DNA, the CDR3 is TGTGCCATCAGTGAGTCTGAATCCCACCCACTAGCGGGAGGCTACGAGCAGTACTTC.

This clone was seen a few times. The V and J genes are TRBV9 and TRBJ2-1; the D gene is possibly TRBD2 (6 bases). The CDR3 has 16 amino acids. V was pared by 0 bases and J by 0 bases, with 10 bases between. Germline V CDR1 and CDR2: SGDLS, YYNGEE. DNA for the CDR3: TGTGCCAGCAGCGTAGCTTCGGGACTCTCCTACAATGAGCAGTTCTTC. Its protein product is CASSVASGLSYNEQFF.